A selection of T cell receptor beta chains follows, all from one sample in a study of T cell changes during pregnancy in multiple sclerosis. Libraries were prepared by immunoSEQ multiplex PCR; TCRdb keeps only in-frame clonotypes and omits some of them. This sample has about 59,000 clones, with around 92% found just once. The input for sequencing was peripheral blood, taken in the first trimester of pregnancy. These receptors were collected from a female donor with multiple sclerosis, enrolled in a pregnancy study. CDR3s include the opening cysteine and the closing phenylalanine or tryptophan.

V gene: TRBV28
J gene: TRBJ1-4
CDR3 protein: CASSSYIQRSNEKLFF

V gene: TRBV2
J gene: TRBJ1-5
CDR3 protein: CASSEGGRRSNQPQHF

V gene: TRBV7-9
J gene: TRBJ1-4
CDR3 protein: CASSSPRGRGEKLFF

V gene: TRBV6-5
J gene: TRBJ2-7
CDR3 protein: CASSYSAGGYEQYF

V gene: TRBV30
J gene: TRBJ1-1
CDR3 protein: CAWSEKVEWAEAFF

V gene: TRBV13
J gene: TRBJ2-5
CDR3 protein: CASSYGLAGVETQYF

V gene: TRBV9
J gene: TRBJ1-1
CDR3 protein: CASSVYLYTEAFF

V gene: TRBV28
J gene: TRBJ1-2
CDR3 protein: CASSPQGQVYGYTF

V gene: TRBV27
J gene: TRBJ1-1
CDR3 protein: CASRPLVSAGEAFF

V gene: TRBV11-3
J gene: TRBJ2-4
CDR3 protein: CASSLPGQGAYKNIQYF

V gene: TRBV5-1
J gene: TRBJ1-2
CDR3 protein: CASSFPTGGAGYTF

V gene: TRBV11-2
J gene: TRBJ1-3
CDR3 protein: CASSFTGTGFFANTIYF

V gene: TRBV9
J gene: TRBJ2-3
CDR3 protein: CASSPKEEREGPDTQYF

V gene: TRBV5-1
J gene: TRBJ2-7
CDR3 protein: CASSLLGTGAYEQYF

V gene: TRBV9
J gene: TRBJ1-1
CDR3 protein: CASSVAPGQGDGTEAFF

V gene: TRBV19
J gene: TRBJ2-1
CDR3 protein: CASSLGGEQFF

V gene: TRBV5-1
J gene: TRBJ2-7
CDR3 protein: CASSLDITSYEQYF

V gene: TRBV27
J gene: TRBJ2-7
CDR3 protein: CASSLRGLALYEQYF

V gene: TRBV13
J gene: TRBJ2-3
CDR3 protein: CASSLVGLTDTQYF

V gene: TRBV7-2
J gene: TRBJ2-7
CDR3 protein: CASTLEWDRGYEQYF

V gene: TRBV28
J gene: TRBJ2-5
CDR3 protein: CASRTSGQETQYF

V gene: TRBV6-6
J gene: TRBJ1-1
CDR3 protein: CASSYNRGETEAFF

V gene: TRBV4-3
J gene: TRBJ1-5
CDR3 protein: CASSQDGTGSKPQHF

V gene: TRBV6-9
J gene: TRBJ1-1
CDR3 protein: CASSQQERTEAFF

V gene: TRBV6-5
J gene: TRBJ2-7
CDR3 protein: CASSPVTGTGYEQYF

V gene: TRBV5-5
J gene: TRBJ1-3
CDR3 protein: CASSLPLLSGNTIYF

V gene: TRBV6-4
J gene: TRBJ2-1
CDR3 protein: CASSDWGGNVNEQFF

V gene: TRBV6-1
J gene: TRBJ2-3
CDR3 protein: CASSEEGGGADTQYF

V gene: TRBV6-5
J gene: TRBJ2-1
CDR3 protein: CASRQNSGRYNEQFF

V gene: TRBV7-2
J gene: TRBJ2-7
CDR3 protein: CASSAPLREGLREQYF

V gene: TRBV10-3
J gene: TRBJ2-7
CDR3 protein: CAITEREGGYEQYF

V gene: TRBV19
J gene: TRBJ2-7
CDR3 protein: CASNNRARPGEQYF

V gene: TRBV6-1
J gene: TRBJ1-4
CDR3 protein: CASKRQGQNGKLFF

V gene: TRBV13
J gene: TRBJ1-4
CDR3 protein: CASSWSGGFNEKLFF

V gene: TRBV10-3
J gene: TRBJ1-1
CDR3 protein: CAISESHDTEAFF

V gene: TRBV5-1
J gene: TRBJ1-3
CDR3 protein: CASSLSRQDFSGNTIYF

V gene: TRBV7-2
J gene: TRBJ2-5
CDR3 protein: CASSLGQGKETQYF

V gene: TRBV2
J gene: TRBJ2-2
CDR3 protein: CASSEGQGFSDTGELFF

V gene: TRBV5-1
J gene: TRBJ2-1
CDR3 protein: CASSSNPGLAGDLNYNEQFF

V gene: TRBV11-2
J gene: TRBJ1-2
CDR3 protein: CASSLDKGGREGYTF

V gene: TRBV7-9
J gene: TRBJ2-7
CDR3 protein: CASSSGLHPEQYF

V gene: TRBV5-4
J gene: TRBJ2-7
CDR3 protein: CASSSLSGSIDEQYF

V gene: TRBV6-6
J gene: TRBJ2-7
CDR3 protein: CASSYLTGASPYEQYF

V gene: TRBV25-1
J gene: TRBJ2-7
CDR3 protein: CASKRLAGYEQYF

V gene: TRBV2
J gene: TRBJ2-1
CDR3 protein: CASSEGASGRIWSNEQFF

V gene: TRBV7-2
J gene: TRBJ2-5
CDR3 protein: CASSLGGSGRKTQYF

V gene: TRBV7-7
J gene: TRBJ2-2
CDR3 protein: CASSSSTATGELFF